These T cell receptor beta chains were read from a single sample in a study of Graves' ophthalmopathy and Graves' hyperthyroidism. TCRdb called the multiplex PCR reads again in MiXCR, with one record for every CDR3 protein. The data hold roughly 600,000 distinct CDR3 sequences, with roughly 40% observed a single time. Material for sequencing was peripheral blood or thyroid tissue (not recorded which). These receptors all stem from an adult man with Graves' hyperthyroidism. The CDR3 runs from the conserved cysteine through the conserved F or W. A D gene is named only where the DNA matches it firmly. Clone sizes are given selectively: once, few, many, or a class where the clone is expanded.

TRBV11-2	TRBJ1-2	15	-	once	CASSPDSLSNYGYTF	TGCGCCAGCAGCCCGGACAGCTTATCTAACTATGGCTACACCTTC
TRBV5-8	TRBJ1-1	13	-	many	CASSRRSGTEAFF	TGTGCCAGCAGCCGGAGGAGCGGCACTGAAGCTTTCTTT
TRBV2	TRBJ2-5	16	TRBD1	-	CASRGTGTGVGQPQYF	TGTGCCAGCAGGGGGACCGGGACAGGGGTCGGCCAGCCCCAGTACTTC
TRBV27	TRBJ2-5	13	TRBD1	-	CASSYQGAQTQYF	TGTGCCAGCAGTTATCAGGGGGCACAGACCCAGTACTTC
TRBV12-3/TRBV12-4	TRBJ2-6	17	-	-	CASSAQGQNTGANVLTF	TGTGCCAGCAGCGCGCAGGGGCAAAACACCGGGGCCAACGTCCTGACTTTC
TRBV12-3/TRBV12-4	TRBJ1-1	14	-	many	CASSLMGMNTEAFF	TGTGCCAGCAGTTTGATGGGGATGAACACTGAAGCTTTCTTT
TRBV30	TRBJ2-2	14	-	-	CAWTGSQGTGELFF	TGTGCCTGGACGGGAAGCCAGGGCACCGGGGAGCTGTTTTTT
TRBV19	TRBJ2-2	17	TRBD2	-	CASSIRTSGRNVGELFF	TGTGCCAGTAGTATAAGAACTAGCGGGAGAAATGTCGGGGAGCTGTTTTTT
TRBV29-1	TRBJ1-1	13	-	many	CSVEDSVRTEAFF	TGCAGCGTTGAAGATAGCGTGAGAACCGAAGCTTTCTTT
TRBV19	TRBJ2-5	14	-	many	CASSPLGVGETQYF	TGTGCCAGTAGTCCTCTGGGGGTCGGGGAGACCCAGTACTTC
TRBV10-2	TRBJ2-7	12	-	many	CASSESPYEQYF	TGCGCCAGCAGTGAGTCGCCGTACGAGCAGTACTTC
TRBV12-3/TRBV12-4	TRBJ1-1	15	TRBD1	many	CASSHLGTANTEAFF	TGTGCCAGCAGCCACCTTGGGACAGCGAACACTGAAGCTTTCTTT
TRBV20-1	TRBJ1-1	13	-	many	CSASRVVDTEAFF	TGCAGTGCCAGTCGGGTTGTGGACACTGAAGCTTTCTTT
TRBV4-1	TRBJ1-2	15	-	-	CASSQGPGGLRGYTF	TGCGCCAGCAGCCAGGGACCGGGGGGATTGCGGGGCTACACCTTC
TRBV24-1	TRBJ1-2	16	TRBD1	-	CATSDPGTGSVGGYTF	TGTGCCACCAGTGATCCAGGGACAGGCTCTGTTGGGGGCTACACCTTC
TRBV6-5	TRBJ1-1	16	-	-	CASSYVGGQGSTEAFF	TGTGCCAGCAGTTATGTGGGGGGCCAGGGGAGCACTGAAGCTTTCTTT
TRBV6-1	TRBJ1-5	17	-	many	CASSEAGGQGGNQPQHF	TGTGCCAGCAGTGAAGCGGGGGGCCAGGGTGGCAATCAGCCCCAGCATTTT
TRBV4-1	TRBJ2-5	14	-	many	CASSQDGLLETQYF	TGCGCCAGCAGCCAAGATGGCCTCTTGGAGACCCAGTACTTC
TRBV28	TRBJ1-5	15	-	-	CASSLVGAGNQPQHF	TGTGCCAGCAGTCTTGTGGGGGCTGGGAATCAGCCCCAGCATTTT
TRBV6-5	TRBJ1-2	16	TRBD1	-	CASSYSGQGKNYGYTF	TGTGCCAGCAGTTACTCGGGACAGGGGAAGAACTATGGCTACACCTTC
TRBV7-2	TRBJ2-2	16	-	many	CASSLEGPASTGELFF	TGTGCCAGCAGCTTAGAGGGCCCGGCCAGCACCGGGGAGCTGTTTTTT
TRBV20-1	TRBJ2-3	14	TRBD2	-	CSARLAGATDTQYF	TGCAGTGCTAGACTAGCGGGAGCCACAGATACGCAGTATTTT
TRBV10-3	TRBJ1-2	14	-	many	CAISESAGMDGYTF	TGTGCCATCAGTGAGTCAGCAGGGATGGATGGCTACACCTTC
TRBV12-3/TRBV12-4	TRBJ2-3	12	-	-	CASSAFTDTQYF	TGTGCCAGCAGCGCCTTCACAGATACGCAGTATTTT
TRBV10-3	TRBJ2-7	17	TRBD2	many	CAASDRTGLAATYEQYF	TGTGCCGCCTCGGACAGGACGGGACTAGCGGCGACCTACGAGCAGTACTTC
TRBV6-1	TRBJ1-6	15	-	many	CASSEQAGVGSPLHF	TGTGCCAGCAGTGAACAGGCCGGGGTTGGTTCACCCCTCCACTTT
TRBV29-1	TRBJ2-7	12	-	few	CSVAGGRDEQYF	TGCAGCGTTGCCGGGGGTCGCGACGAGCAGTACTTC
TRBV24-1	TRBJ2-6	16	-	many	CATSVRLSSGANVLTF	TGTGCCACCAGTGTTCGGTTGAGCTCTGGGGCCAACGTCCTGACTTTC
TRBV6-5	TRBJ2-7	15	-	once	CASSYSPGAPYEQYF	TGTGCCAGCAGTTACTCACCGGGGGCGCCCTACGAGCAGTACTTC
TRBV28	TRBJ2-7	16	TRBD2	-	CASSTRLAGDAYEQYF	TGTGCCAGCAGCACCAGACTAGCGGGGGATGCCTACGAGCAGTACTTC
TRBV9	TRBJ1-5	16	TRBD1	few	CASSPSQGAGNQPQHF	TGTGCCAGCAGTCCCTCCCAGGGGGCGGGCAATCAGCCCCAGCATTTT
TRBV12-3/TRBV12-4	TRBJ2-1	15	TRBD2	few	CASSKGLAGENEQFF	TGTGCCAGCAGCAAAGGACTAGCGGGGGAGAATGAGCAGTTCTTC
TRBV5-6	TRBJ1-5	14	-	few	CASSLWGTGQPQHF	TGTGCCAGCAGCTTGTGGGGTACAGGTCAGCCCCAGCATTTT
TRBV29-1	TRBJ1-1	13	-	many	CSVKDGSYTEAFF	TGCAGCGTTAAGGACGGATCCTACACTGAAGCTTTCTTT
TRBV12-3/TRBV12-4	TRBJ2-7	17	-	many	CASSLKSWGTDSYEQYF	TGTGCCAGCAGTTTAAAATCTTGGGGGACCGACTCCTACGAGCAGTACTTC
TRBV29-1	TRBJ2-7	13	-	-	CSVVQADGYEQYF	TGCAGCGTTGTGCAGGCGGATGGCTATGAGCAGTACTTC
TRBV5-1	TRBJ2-5	15	-	many	CASSLSGPAGETQYF	TGCGCCAGCAGCTTGTCGGGACCGGCGGGCGAGACCCAGTACTTC
TRBV10-3	TRBJ2-1	15	TRBD1	few	CAINRRQGTYNEQFF	TGTGCCATTAATCGTCGACAGGGGACTTACAATGAGCAGTTCTTC
TRBV14	TRBJ1-2	15	-	many	CAGSQDRSGARGYTF	TGTGCCGGCAGCCAAGATCGGTCCGGGGCGCGTGGCTACACCTTC
TRBV29-1	TRBJ2-5	16	TRBD2	many	CSVRSKVAGGQETQYF	TGCAGCGTTCGTTCGAAGGTAGCGGGGGGACAAGAGACCCAGTACTTC
TRBV19	TRBJ2-3	15	TRBD1	-	CASSINRGRTDTQYF	TGTGCCAGTAGTATTAACAGGGGAAGGACAGATACGCAGTATTTT
TRBV2	TRBJ2-7	15	TRBD2	many	CASSPGTSGIGEQYF	TGTGCCAGCAGCCCCGGGACTAGCGGGATAGGAGAGCAGTACTTC
TRBV20-1	TRBJ1-4	14	-	many	CSARGQLAGEKLFF	TGCAGTGCTAGGGGCCAGTTGGCCGGCGAAAAACTGTTTTTT
TRBV7-2	TRBJ2-7	12	-	-	CASSSNRYEQYF	TGTGCCAGCAGTTCTAACCGCTATGAGCAGTACTTC
TRBV20-1	TRBJ2-2	13	-	many	CSARGANTGELFF	TGCAGTGCTAGAGGGGCGAACACCGGGGAGCTGTTTTTT
TRBV24-1	TRBJ2-5	15	TRBD2	-	CATSAATSGQETQYF	TGTGCCACCAGTGCTGCAACTAGCGGCCAAGAGACCCAGTACTTC
TRBV20-1	TRBJ2-2	13	-	many	CSVPGHTTGELFF	TGCAGTGTTCCCGGGCATACCACCGGGGAGCTGTTTTTT
TRBV4-1	TRBJ1-1	14	-	few	CASSQGGTSTEAFF	TGTGCCAGCAGCCAAGGTGGGACTAGCACTGAAGCTTTCTTT
TRBV15	TRBJ2-7	15	-	-	CATSSEVPKTYEQYF	TGTGCCACCAGCAGTGAGGTACCGAAGACCTACGAGCAGTACTTC
TRBV20-1	TRBJ2-7	15	TRBD1	many	CSATNPGQGSYEQYF	TGCAGTGCTACCAATCCGGGACAGGGGTCCTACGAGCAGTACTTC
TRBV4-1	TRBJ2-7	20	-	many	CASSQAYRGLTLALPYEQYF	TGCGCCAGCAGCCAAGCGTACAGGGGACTGACGCTGGCCCTGCCGTACGAGCAGTACTTC
TRBV10-3	TRBJ2-5	14	-	many	CAISGGANKETQYF	TGTGCCATCAGTGGAGGAGCGAATAAAGAGACCCAGTACTTC
TRBV15	TRBJ1-2	15	-	-	CATSSRGRTNYGYTF	TGTGCCACCAGCTCACGGGGCCGGACTAACTATGGCTACACCTTC
TRBV6-5	TRBJ2-7	15	-	many	CASSYSRHISYEQYF	TGTGCCAGCAGTTACTCCAGACATATCTCCTACGAGCAGTACTTC
TRBV7-8	TRBJ2-2	15	TRBD1	many	CASSSGTGNTGELFF	TGTGCCAGCAGCTCCGGGACAGGGAACACCGGGGAGCTGTTTTTT
TRBV15	TRBJ2-5	14	-	many	CATSSWTARETQYF	TGTGCCACCAGCAGCTGGACCGCCAGGGAGACCCAGTACTTC
TRBV6-5	TRBJ2-2	17	-	-	CASSYRMGGTYTGELFF	TGTGCCAGCAGTTACCGGATGGGCGGGACTTACACCGGGGAGCTGTTTTTT